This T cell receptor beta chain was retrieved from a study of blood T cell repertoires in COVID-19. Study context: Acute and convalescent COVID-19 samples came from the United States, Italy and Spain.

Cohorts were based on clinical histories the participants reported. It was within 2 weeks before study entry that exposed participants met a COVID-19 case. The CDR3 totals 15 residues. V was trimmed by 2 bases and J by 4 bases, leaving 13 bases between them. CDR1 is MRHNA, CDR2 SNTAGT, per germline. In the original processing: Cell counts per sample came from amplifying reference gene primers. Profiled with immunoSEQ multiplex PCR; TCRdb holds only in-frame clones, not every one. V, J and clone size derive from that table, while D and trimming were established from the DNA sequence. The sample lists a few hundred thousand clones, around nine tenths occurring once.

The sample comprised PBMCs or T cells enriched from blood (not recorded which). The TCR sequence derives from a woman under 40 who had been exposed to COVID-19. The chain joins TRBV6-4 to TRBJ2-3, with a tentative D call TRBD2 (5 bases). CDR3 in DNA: TGTGCCAGCAGTGACGATATGGCTAGCCCAGATACGCAGTATTTT. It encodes CASSDDMASPDTQYF.